These 27 T cell receptor beta chains came from one sample sequenced in a study of cytomegalovirus exposure and HLA in healthy donors. The assay was immunoSEQ multiplex PCR, and TCRdb's table has in-frame clones only and misses some. The table includes 150,000 to 160,000 clones, 70% to 90% detected once. Sequences were obtained from PBMCs. The receptors shown here come from a human donor in good health.

The chain is built from TRBV6-5 and TRBJ1-5; TRBD1 might be the D (6 bases). CDR1 and CDR2 (germline): MNHEY, SVGAGI. Between the trimmed V and J ends, which lost 6 bases and 9 bases, there was a span of 15 bases. The CDR3 has 13 amino acids. CDR3 amino acids: CASSPPQGSPQHF. The CDR3 region has the DNA TGTGCCAGCAGCCCTCCCCAGGGGTCGCCCCAGCATTTT.

The V call is TRBV5-4, the J call TRBJ1-2; 9 nucleotides line up with TRBD1. The length of the CDR3 is 14 residues. Unmatched junction bases numbered 9, after V lost 4 bases and J lost 8 bases. Germline V CDR1 and CDR2: SGHNT, YYREEE (reference sequence). The CDR3 nucleotides are TGTGCCAGCAGCATACTACAGGGGGCCGGCGGCTACACCTTC. Protein product: CASSILQGAGGYTF.

The V call is TRBV10-3, the J call TRBJ2-3, with D perhaps TRBD1 (6 bases). Trimming took off 5 bases at V and 1 base at J, with 10 bases between the two ends. CDR1 is ENHRY and CDR2 is SYGVKD in the germline V gene. This CDR3 has 14 amino acids. The CDR3, as DNA: TGTGCCATCAGTCAGGGGTGGGGCACAGATACGCAGTATTTT. Translated, it gives CAISQGWGTDTQYF.

The V call is TRBV7-8, the J call TRBJ1-5; D gene unclear. This CDR3 region has 15 residues. Germline V gene sequence: CDR1 SGHVS, CDR2 FQNEAQ. Trimming removed 1 base from V and 3 bases from J, with 10 bases in between. The CDR3 DNA follows: TGTGCCAGCAGCTTAGGGGCAGTAATCAATCAGCCCCAGCATTTT. This encodes CASSLGAVINQPQHF.

The genes are TRBV11-2 and TRBJ2-7, with 10 bases that match TRBD1. Germline lookup yields CDR1 SGHAT and CDR2 FQNNGV. The CDR3 runs 15 residues. With 4 bases clipped from V and 0 bases from J, the junction kept 3 bases outside the gene matches. CDR3 region: CASSYGTGVSYEQYF. CDR3 DNA: TGTGCCAGCAGCTATGGGACAGGGGTCTCCTACGAGCAGTACTTC.

The CDR3 sequence: CASSLEASGFQETQYF. The CDR3 DNA is TGTGCCAGCAGCTTAGAGGCTAGCGGGTTCCAAGAGACCCAGTACTTC. The chain uses TRBV11-2 and TRBJ2-5, with TRBD2 identical over 8 bases. The CDR3 runs 16 residues. The J segment lost 1 base and the V segment lost 0 bases, leaving 4 bases of the junction unmatched. CDR1 SGHAT and CDR2 FQNNGV come from the germline V gene.

The V and J genes are TRBV2 and TRBJ2-7; D possibly corresponds to TRBD2 (5 bases). Trimming cost V 3 bases and J 4 bases, with 13 bases left between them. The CDR3 is 14 amino acids. Germline V gene data show CDR1 as SNHLY and CDR2 as FYNNEI. The CDR3 is CASSESAGGYEQYF. The CDR3 DNA reads as TGTGCCAGCAGTGAGAGCGCGGGTGGGTACGAGCAGTACTTC.

This chain joins TRBV5-6 and TRBJ1-1; D gene unclear. CDR3 length equals 14 residues. Germline loops: CDR1 SGHDT, CDR2 YYEEEE. V dropped 0 bases and J dropped 0 bases, with 6 bases sitting between them. CDR3 coding DNA: TGTGCCAGCAGCTTGGGCCGGTTGAACACTGAAGCTTTCTTT. As protein: CASSLGRLNTEAFF.

This sequence joins TRBV2 and TRBJ1-3; 7 bases map to TRBD1. J was trimmed by 0 bases and V by 6 bases; bases with no gene match: 5. Germline CDR1 SNHLY, CDR2 FYNNEI. The length of the CDR3 is 15 residues. CDR3 coding DNA: TGTGCCAGCAGGTCGACAGGGAGCTCTGGAAACACCATATATTTT. It encodes CASRSTGSSGNTIYF.

For this clone: The junction departs from germline at one end; a sequencing error may be responsible. The CDR3 here is CASTNYGGGQETFDDF. CDR3 DNA: TGTGCCAGTACCAACTATGGCGGGGGACAGGAGACCTTTGACGACTTC. The gene calls are TRBV19 and TRBJ2-7; possibly TRBD1 for D (8 bases). There are 16 residues in the CDR3. The germline gives CDR1 LNHDA, CDR2 SQIVND (reference sequence).

This clone appeared once. The chain has TRBV5-1 and TRBJ2-7, with 7 positions matching TRBD2. The CDR3 runs to 15 residues. V lost 4 bases to trimming and J lost 0 bases; unmatched junction nucleotides: 7. Per germline, CDR1 SGHRS and CDR2 YFSETQ. CDR3 sequence reads: CASSPSGASSYEQYF. The CDR3 DNA sequence: TGCGCCAGCAGCCCGAGCGGGGCTAGCTCCTACGAGCAGTACTTC.

This clone was detected only once. The chain links TRBV11-2 to TRBJ1-6; D unresolved. Germline CDR1 is SGHAT and CDR2 is FQNNGV. The CDR3 is made up of 14 amino acids. Trimming removed 4 bases from V and 5 bases from J, with 9 bases in between. CDR3 sequence reads: CASSSDYDNSPLHF. CDR3 nucleotide sequence: TGTGCCAGCAGCTCCGACTACGATAATTCACCCCTCCACTTT.

This chain connects TRBV5-1 to TRBJ2-7; weak D call: TRBD1 (6 bases). Germline V gene data show CDR1 as SGHRS and CDR2 as YFSETQ. This CDR3 contains 19 residues. V dropped 3 bases and J dropped 3 bases, with 28 bases sitting between them. This CDR3 reads CASSSKNLNPGHRIYEQYF. In DNA form, the CDR3 reads TGCGCCAGCAGCTCGAAAAACCTCAATCCGGGACACAGAATCTACGAGCAGTACTTC. The full variable domain, in which reference TRBV5-1 and TRBJ2-7 provide the parts outside the CDR3, is KAGVTQTPRYLIKTRGQQVTLSCSPISGHRSVSWYQQTPGQGLQFLFEYFSETQRNKGNFPGRFSGRQFSNSRSEMNVSTLELGDSALYLCASSSKNLNPGHRIYEQYFGPGTRLTVT.

The rearrangement joins TRBV11-2 to TRBJ2-1, with 11 bases that match TRBD2. The CDR3 has 17 residues. Germline lookup yields CDR1 SGHAT and CDR2 FQNNGV. V lost 1 base to trimming and J lost 4 bases; unmatched junction nucleotides: 6. CDR3 sequence reads: CASSLGVAGGVYNEQFF. Here the CDR3 DNA reads TGTGCCAGCAGCTTAGGGGTAGCGGGAGGGGTATACAATGAGCAGTTCTTC.

The DNA for the CDR3 is TGTGCCAGCAGCTTAAGAGGGACAGGGGCAAACTATGGCTACACCTTC. Encoded protein: CASSLRGTGANYGYTF. This sequence joins TRBV7-2 and TRBJ1-2; 10 nucleotides line up with TRBD1. V was clipped by 2 bases and J by 2 bases; unmatched bases: 5. The CDR3 sequence is 16 residues long. Germline CDR1 reads SGHTA; CDR2 reads FQGNSA.

The CDR3 here is CASSPQTAANTGELFF. The CDR3 bases are TGTGCCAGCAGTCCCCAGACAGCCGCGAACACCGGGGAGCTGTTTTTT. V gene TRBV28 combines with J gene TRBJ2-2, with a weak D call TRBD1 (5 bases). The length of the CDR3 is 16 residues. Germline V lookup: CDR1 MDHEN, CDR2 SYDVKM. V was pared by 5 bases and J by 0 bases, with 13 bases between.

CDR3 sequence: CASSQVRGVSYNEQFF. CDR3 in DNA: TGTGCCAGCAGCCAAGTGCGCGGGGTCTCCTACAATGAGCAGTTCTTC. This chain connects TRBV14 to TRBJ2-1; tentatively, D is TRBD2 (6 bases). Germline V gene sequence: CDR1 SGHDN, CDR2 FVKESK. V was clipped by 1 base and J by 0 bases, with 10 bases between them. The CDR3 sequence is 16 residues long. The full variable domain, completed using reference TRBV14 and TRBJ2-1, is EAGVTQFPSHSVIEKGQTVTLRCDPISGHDNLYWYRRVMGKEIKFLLHFVKESKQDESGMPNNRFLAERTGGTYSTLKVQPAELEDSGVYFCASSQVRGVSYNEQFFGPGTRLTVL.

The chain joins TRBV5-1 to TRBJ2-1; 7 positions agree with TRBD2. CDR1 and CDR2 (germline): SGHRS, YFSETQ. This CDR3 is 18 amino acids long. Losses at the gene ends were 1 base for V and 0 bases for J; bases not matched to a gene: 10. The CDR3 loop is CASSLLLGGRSSYNEQFF. The CDR3 nucleotides read TGCGCCAGCAGCTTGTTGTTGGGGGGGAGGAGCTCCTACAATGAGCAGTTCTTC.

The chain recombines TRBV7-9 with TRBJ1-5; no reliable D call. CDR3 length: 12 amino acids. V was cut by 4 bases and J by 3 bases, with 4 bases left in between. Germline CDR1 reads SEHNR; CDR2 reads FQNEAQ (reference sequence). CDR3 amino acids: CASSSPNQPQHF. Written as DNA, the CDR3 is TGTGCCAGCAGCTCTCCCAATCAGCCCCAGCATTTT.

The chain employs TRBV11-3 and TRBJ2-1, with D possibly being TRBD1 (6 bases). V lost 5 bases, J lost 6 bases, and 14 bases lay in between. The CDR3 sequence is 14 residues long. Germline loops: CDR1 SGHNT, CDR2 YENEEA. The CDR3 DNA sequence: TGTGCCAGCAGCCCGCGCAGGGGTCGCAATGAGCAGTTCTTC. Its translation is CASSPRRGRNEQFF.

The V gene is TRBV5-1, the J gene TRBJ2-7; 12 nucleotides agree with TRBD2. This CDR3 spans 15 amino acids. The V gene end was trimmed by 4 bases and the J gene end by 4 bases; junction bases not matched to a gene: 6. Germline values: CDR1 SGHRS, CDR2 YFSETQ. CDR3 coding DNA: TGCGCCAGCAGCGACGGGACTAGCGGGCTATACGAGCAGTACTTC. This translates into CASSDGTSGLYEQYF.

The CDR3 here is CASSPRTGGRYEQYF. CDR3 DNA sequence: TGTGCCAGCAGCCCTCGGACTGGAGGGAGATACGAGCAGTACTTC. The chain combines TRBV7-2 with TRBJ2-7, with a weak D call TRBD2 (6 bases). This CDR3 spans 15 amino acids. CDR1 and CDR2 from the germline V gene are SGHTA and FQGNSA. Trimming removed 5 bases at V and 4 bases at J, with 18 bases between. Supplemented by reference TRBV7-2 and TRBJ2-7, the full variable domain reads GAGVSQSPSNKVTEKGKDVELRCDPISGHTALYWYRQSLGQGLEFLIYFQGNSAPDKSGLPSDRFSAERTGGSVSTLTIQRTQQEDSAVYLCASSPRTGGRYEQYFGPGTRLTVT.

The chain joins TRBV10-2 to TRBJ2-7; D might be TRBD2 (6 bases). V lost 8 bases to trimming and J lost 2 bases, with 13 bases between them. CDR1 and CDR2 from the germline V gene are WSHSY and SAAADI. This CDR3 has 13 amino acids. The DNA of the CDR3 is TGCGCCAGCTCAGCGGGCGCGGCCTACGAGCAGTACTTC. It encodes CASSAGAAYEQYF.

This chain connects TRBV28 to TRBJ2-2; TRBD1 aligns across 12 bases. Germline CDR1 and CDR2: MDHEN and SYDVKM. The CDR3 has 16 amino acids. V trimming: 4 bases; J trimming: 6 bases; junction bases outside the gene matches: 6. The CDR3 DNA reads as TGTGCCAGCAGTTACAAGGGACAGGGGGCGTCCGGGGAGCTGTTTTTT. Translated: CASSYKGQGASGELFF. Full variable domain (rest looked up from reference TRBV28 and TRBJ2-2): DVKVTQSSRYLVKRTGEKVFLECVQDMDHENMFWYRQDPGLGLRLIYFSYDVKMKEKGDIPEGYSVSREKKERFSLILESASTNQTSMYLCASSYKGQGASGELFFGEGSRLTVL.

The rearrangement links TRBV29-1 to TRBJ1-2, with 7 bases aligning to TRBD1. The CDR3 runs 14 residues. Germline trimming cut 6 bases from V and 6 bases from J; bases unmatched to any gene: 13. CDR1 and CDR2 (germline): SQVTM, ANQGSEA. As DNA, the CDR3 is TGCAGCGTGCGACAGGGAAGGGGGGATGATGGCTACACCTTC. Its protein is CSVRQGRGDDGYTF.

The V gene is TRBV2, the J gene TRBJ2-2, with 7 bases lining up with TRBD1. V shed 11 bases, J shed 8 bases, and the junction held 8 bases outside the gene matches. Germline V CDR1 and CDR2: SNHLY, FYNNEI. The CDR3 is 12 residues long. DNA of the CDR3: TGTGCCTGGAGACAGGGAAGAGGGGAGCTGTTTTTT. Its translation: CAWRQGRGELFF. The full variable domain, with the rest looked up from reference TRBV2 and TRBJ2-2, is EPEVTQTPSHQVTQMGQEVILRCVPISNHLYFYWYRQILGQKVEFLVSFYNNEISEKSEIFDDQFSVERPDGSNFTLKIRSTKLEDSAMYFCAWRQGRGELFFGEGSRLTVL.

This rearrangement joins TRBV7-8 to TRBJ1-1; TRBD1 might be the D (6 bases). Trimming took 5 bases from V and 4 from J, leaving 11 bases between them. CDR1 and CDR2 (germline): SGHVS, FQNEAQ. The CDR3 has 13 amino acids. DNA for the CDR3: TGTGCCAGCAGCCACAGGGATGCCACTGAAGCTTTCTTT. Protein sequence: CASSHRDATEAFF.